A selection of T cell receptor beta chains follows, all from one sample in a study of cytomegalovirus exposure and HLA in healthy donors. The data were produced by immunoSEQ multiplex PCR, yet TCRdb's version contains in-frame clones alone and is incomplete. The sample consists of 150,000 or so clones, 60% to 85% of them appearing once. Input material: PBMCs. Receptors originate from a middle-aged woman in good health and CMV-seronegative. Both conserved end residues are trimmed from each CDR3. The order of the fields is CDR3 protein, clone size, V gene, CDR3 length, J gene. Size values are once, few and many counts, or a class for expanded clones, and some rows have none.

CDR3aa: ASRGQGKGYT; abundance: -; v_gene: TRBV7-9; len: 10; j_gene: TRBJ1-2
CDR3aa: ASSVSSGHGDTQY; abundance: once; v_gene: TRBV9; len: 13; j_gene: TRBJ2-3
CDR3aa: AGSYQGAEAF; abundance: -; v_gene: TRBV6-1; len: 10; j_gene: TRBJ1-1
CDR3aa: ASSLQTSKETQY; abundance: -; v_gene: TRBV7-9; len: 12; j_gene: TRBJ2-5
CDR3aa: ASSYSSGTPTEAF; abundance: -; v_gene: TRBV6-5; len: 13; j_gene: TRBJ1-1
CDR3aa: ASSAGDSGYT; abundance: -; v_gene: TRBV5-6; len: 10; j_gene: TRBJ1-2
CDR3aa: AWSPTRNNEQF; abundance: -; v_gene: TRBV30; len: 11; j_gene: TRBJ2-1
CDR3aa: ASSLGQGAPRT; abundance: -; v_gene: TRBV6-5; len: 11; j_gene: TRBJ1-2
CDR3aa: ASSGDRGSYEQY; abundance: -; v_gene: TRBV19; len: 12; j_gene: TRBJ2-7
CDR3aa: ASSLWGASTYEQY; abundance: once; v_gene: TRBV28; len: 13; j_gene: TRBJ2-7
CDR3aa: ASSLGLDISYEQY; abundance: -; v_gene: TRBV5-6; len: 13; j_gene: -
CDR3aa: AWSVAGSQPQH; abundance: -; v_gene: TRBV30; len: 11; j_gene: TRBJ1-5
CDR3aa: AISESSGQGYYEQY; abundance: -; v_gene: TRBV10-3; len: 14; j_gene: TRBJ2-7
CDR3aa: ASSGLGTGMDGYT; abundance: -; v_gene: TRBV9; len: 13; j_gene: TRBJ1-2
CDR3aa: ASSKHRTGKLNTEAF; abundance: -; v_gene: TRBV21-1; len: 15; j_gene: TRBJ1-1
CDR3aa: ASSLAHRADTQY; abundance: -; v_gene: TRBV5-8; len: 12; j_gene: TRBJ2-3
CDR3aa: ASSLAGTSGNEQF; abundance: once; v_gene: TRBV5-1; len: 13; j_gene: TRBJ2-1
CDR3aa: ASSFAGDRHNEQF; abundance: -; v_gene: TRBV11-3; len: 13; j_gene: TRBJ2-1
CDR3aa: ASSWAGGGTEAF; abundance: -; v_gene: TRBV5-1; len: 12; j_gene: TRBJ1-1
CDR3aa: ASGQSRGLNTEAF; abundance: -; v_gene: TRBV12-5; len: 13; j_gene: TRBJ1-1
CDR3aa: ASSKPGEQF; abundance: -; v_gene: TRBV6-5; len: 9; j_gene: TRBJ2-1
CDR3aa: ASTGLAASYEQY; abundance: few; v_gene: TRBV2; len: 12; j_gene: TRBJ2-7
CDR3aa: ASSFPGAGGYEQY; abundance: once; v_gene: TRBV28; len: 13; j_gene: TRBJ2-7
CDR3aa: ASSPLEPLEQY; abundance: once; v_gene: TRBV18; len: 11; j_gene: TRBJ2-7
CDR3aa: ASSDSEASPLH; abundance: -; v_gene: TRBV19; len: 11; j_gene: TRBJ1-6
CDR3aa: ASSYLQRNTEAF; abundance: -; v_gene: TRBV6-5; len: 12; j_gene: TRBJ1-1
CDR3aa: ATGLDRVGAGELF; abundance: -; v_gene: TRBV12-2; len: 13; j_gene: TRBJ2-2
CDR3aa: AIKRDGGGNTIY; abundance: -; v_gene: TRBV10-3; len: 12; j_gene: TRBJ1-3
CDR3aa: ASSSGTGREEAF; abundance: -; v_gene: TRBV5-8; len: 12; j_gene: TRBJ1-1
CDR3aa: ASSDLGGAGNSPLH; abundance: -; v_gene: TRBV2; len: 14; j_gene: TRBJ1-6
CDR3aa: ASRDTSTNEKLF; abundance: -; v_gene: TRBV2; len: 12; j_gene: TRBJ1-4
CDR3aa: ASSPGGLARVYEQY; abundance: -; v_gene: TRBV7-9; len: 14; j_gene: TRBJ2-7
CDR3aa: AWSVQRSGANVLT; abundance: -; v_gene: TRBV30; len: 13; j_gene: TRBJ2-6
CDR3aa: ASSFGGVTEAF; abundance: -; v_gene: TRBV27; len: 11; j_gene: TRBJ1-1
CDR3aa: ATQQGTGNTIY; abundance: few; v_gene: TRBV6-6; len: 11; j_gene: TRBJ1-3
CDR3aa: ASRPSEGLVEKLF; abundance: -; v_gene: TRBV2; len: 13; j_gene: TRBJ1-4
CDR3aa: AGQGNSNQPQH; abundance: -; v_gene: TRBV6-1; len: 11; j_gene: TRBJ1-5
CDR3aa: ASSLGQSFGNTEAF; abundance: -; v_gene: TRBV5-1; len: 14; j_gene: TRBJ1-1
CDR3aa: ASSPGSSTDTQY; abundance: -; v_gene: TRBV7-2; len: 12; j_gene: TRBJ2-3
CDR3aa: ASNAGAGGQPQH; abundance: -; v_gene: TRBV19; len: 12; j_gene: TRBJ1-5
CDR3aa: ASSSGGDTQY; abundance: -; v_gene: TRBV7-9; len: 10; j_gene: TRBJ2-3
CDR3aa: ASSQDRLTGELF; abundance: -; v_gene: TRBV4-2; len: 12; j_gene: TRBJ2-2